The T cell receptor beta chain described here comes from a study of T cell responses to AZD1222 COVID-19 vaccine. Study outcomes and limitations: Epitopes outside B.1.351 and B.1.1.7 mutated regions reportedly drew nearly half of spike TCRs. Once two AZD1222 doses were given, Spike-specific TCR breadth and depth went up. Just a handful of people given AZD1222 tested seropositive at baseline.

Sequenced by immunoSEQ multiplex PCR; TCRdb stores in-frame clones only, minus some. The data show more than 120,000 clones, 86% seen once. The CDR3 has 15 residues. Trimming stripped 6 bases from V and 3 bases from J, with 14 bases between. From germline, CDR1 is KGHSH and CDR2 LQKENI. As regards this clone: Its antigen is unknown.

The chain is built from TRBV18 and TRBJ1-4; no clear D gene. This clonotype was obtained from an adult who received the AZD1222 COVID-19 vaccine. Sequenced here: peripheral blood, sampled 28 days after the second AZD1222 dose. CDR3 DNA sequence: TGTGCCAGCTCTCCCGGTGGCGGGGCTAATGAAAAACTGTTTTTT. Its protein is CASSPGGGANEKLFF.